Listed here is a single TCR beta chain. There is no known antigen for this receptor. At one boundary the junction diverges from the germline segment, which might be a read error. The data derive from a study of tumor-infiltrating lymphocytes in primary liver carcinoma listed by TCRdb under 2017. General notes on the study: Of the five patients, three men and two women aged 30 to 69 years, four had hepatocellular carcinoma and one had combined HCC and intrahepatic cholangiocarcinoma. The five patients had tumors of stage T1-T3 N0M0, with maximum diameters ranging from roughly 4.2 to 11 cm. Roughly 3.65 to 8 million productive TCRbeta reads were obtained per sample, and no significant difference in read depth was found between tissue types. Across five regions of each liver tumor, along with adjacent normal tissue and blood, the study brought together TCRbeta repertoire sequencing, expression microarrays and whole-exome sequencing. A total of approximately 35 specimens from 5 patients, comprising approximately 25 tumor regions, 5 adjacent noncancerous liver tissues and 5 peripheral blood samples, were covered by TCRbeta repertoire sequencing. The roughly 25 tumor region samples were profiled with Agilent mRNA microarrays so that TCRbeta repertoire diversity could be related to the local molecular phenotype. Repertoires from technical replicates were highly reproducible, with mean shared-clone rates approximately 0.88 and correlation coefficients above 0.95. Broad study findings and their caveats: Consistent with antigen-driven expansion, pairs of tumor regions showed higher repertoire overlap (mean roughly 36%) than either tumor-adjacent pairs (around 17%) or tumor-blood pairs (around 14%). A significantly larger repertoire fraction was made up by the top 250 clones in tumors than in blood (p = 0.039). With just five patients in the study, the authors point out that the findings should be validated in a larger study. Only about 7-24% of top clones were present in all five regions of a tumor, suggesting spatial heterogeneity of tumor-infiltrating T cells. Since the samples were bulk and unsorted, there was no way to compare CD4+ and CD8+ T cell repertoires. Because sequencing covered only the TCR beta chain and unpaired alpha chains were not captured, true repertoire diversity is likely underestimated.

A constant-region primer and ProtoScript II reverse transcriptase were used to reverse-transcribe TCRbeta-specific cDNA from approximately 450 ng total RNA. TCRbeta libraries were built with three nested multiplex PCR rounds, a slightly modified ARM-PCR procedure. The first two PCR rounds used multiplex TRBV1-TRBV30 forward primers with a Cbeta reverse primer, each for approximately 11 cycles. A final 25-cycle PCR with Deep VentR polymerase added sample barcodes and Illumina adapters. Before sequencing, amplicons of 200-500 bp were purified from gel using a QIAquick gel extraction kit. The TCRbeta amplicons were sequenced with 250-bp paired-end reads on an Illumina HiSeq 2500. As for the original processing: Quality trimming of reads was performed with Trimmomatic v0.33, and paired reads were merged with FLASH v1.2.11 so that full CDR3 sequences could be recovered. MiGEC v1.2.1b assigned V, D and J germline segments to the rearranged TCRbeta sequences. Clonotype statistics, along with Shannon-Wiener diversity indices, were calculated using VDJtools v1.0.0. Except for diversity analysis, only each sample's 250 most abundant clonotypes were used in subsequent analyses to reduce sampling bias. TCRdb reprocessed the public reads (quality trimming at Q25 with fastp, clone calling with MiXCR) and kept in-frame beta chains. Every CDR3 protein is listed once, alongside the most common genes and DNA of its rows. These V and J calls originate from TCRdb's pipeline instead of the authors' own analysis. The sample profile shows nearly 50,000 distinct CDR3 sequences; about three quarters of them were found once. The ten largest clones capture around 30% of the sample.

Without any cell sorting, total RNA and DNA were co-extracted from around 18-30 mg of bulk tissue using the AllPrep DNA/RNA mini kit. Between November 2015 and early 2016, roughly 5 patients in China with histopathologically diagnosed primary liver carcinoma had their tumors surgically resected. At the time of sampling, the patients had chronic HBV infection and had not received any treatment. Each tumor was sampled at five spatially separated regions: the tumor centre plus the superior, inferior, left-lateral and right-lateral poles. According to histology, viable tumor cells made up more than 75% of every tumor sample. Fresh tumor and adjacent tissue pieces were bisected, with one half stored in RNAlater at -80 degrees C and the other half sent for histology. Looking up the germline V gene yields CDR1 MNHEY and CDR2 SVGAGI. The CDR3 numbers 15 residues from cysteine through phenylalanine. The entry retains the CDR3 DNA only, 45 bases that are in frame from base 1.

The source is a man aged 35-49 years with primary liver carcinoma and hepatitis B virus infection. Source material: liver tumor tissue from sampling region 3. The cell subset or site label, as the study defines it: tumor region T3, left-lateral pole. This sequence uses TRBV6-5 and TRBJ2-7, and TRBD2 aligns with 9 junction nucleotides. The sequenced DNA: TGTGCCAGCACCCCCTGGAATAGCGGGAGATACGAGCGGTACTTC. It translates as CASTPWNSGRYERYF.